These 24 T cell receptor beta chains share one sample of origin, sequenced in a study of T cells after yellow fever vaccination. Via MiXCR, TCRdb re-called the 5' RACE reads, giving one row per CDR3 protein. The sample lists some 600,000 distinct CDR3 sequences; less than 20% were seen once. The input for sequencing was PBMCs, taken around 5 days after the first yellow fever vaccination. These receptor sequences come from a man aged 18 to 30 who received the YFV17D yellow fever vaccine.

A few counts support this clonotype. This chain joins TRBV20-1 and TRBJ2-1; D may be TRBD2 (5 bases). Looked up from germline, CDR1 is DFQATT and CDR2 is SNEGSKA (reference sequence). This CDR3 spans 16 amino acids. Trimming removed 3 bases at V and 5 bases at J, with 20 bases between. CDR3 coding DNA: TGCAGTGCTAGCACCCCTTTGAGGGTTATCGACAATGAGCAGTTCTTC. Protein: CSASTPLRVIDNEQFF.

This CDR3 is CASSSQPGQGYTGELFF. DNA of the CDR3: TGTGCCAGCAGCTCCCAACCGGGACAGGGCTATACCGGGGAGCTGTTTTTT. The chain employs TRBV7-9 and TRBJ2-2; 9 nucleotides match TRBD1. Germline CDR1 is SEHNR and CDR2 is FQNEAQ (reference sequence). V trimming: 4 bases; J trimming: 5 bases; junction bases outside the gene matches: 11. This CDR3 contains 17 residues.

The rearrangement links TRBV29-1 to TRBJ2-1, with D tentatively TRBD1 (6 bases). Germline CDR1 reads SQVTM; CDR2 reads ANQGSEA. This CDR3 has 12 amino acids. V was trimmed by 2 bases and J by 12 bases, leaving 14 bases between them. CDR3 DNA: TGCAGCGTTGAAACGGACAGTCCGGTGCAGTTCTTC. It is translated as CSVETDSPVQFF.

This clonotype was observed many times. V usage is TRBV5-6 and J usage is TRBJ1-2; D unclear. The CDR3 contains 13 residues. Germline lookup yields CDR1 SGHDT and CDR2 YYEEEE. V shed 4 bases and J shed 3 bases, with 10 bases lying between them. Here the CDR3 DNA reads TGTGCCAGCAGCCGGACCGCGGACTATGGCTACACCTTC. Translating gives CASSRTADYGYTF.

The rearrangement uses TRBV7-9 and TRBJ1-1; TRBD1 matches at 7 bases. Germline V gives CDR1 SEHNR, CDR2 FQNEAQ (reference sequence). This CDR3 has 14 amino acids. V lost 5 bases, J lost 5 bases, and 8 bases stayed unmatched. The CDR3 coding sequence is TGTGCCAGCAGCCCTCGACAGGGCGGAACTGAAGCTTTCTTT. This encodes CASSPRQGGTEAFF. The whole variable domain, remainder taken from reference TRBV7-9 and TRBJ1-1, is DTGVSQNPRHKITKRGQNVTFRCDPISEHNRLYWYRQTLGQGPEFLTYFQNEAQLEKSRLLSDRFSAERPKGSFSTLEIQRTEQGDSAMYLCASSPRQGGTEAFFGQGTRLTVV.

Turning to this clonotype: The junction does not match germline at one end; this may be a read error. The genes are TRBV4-2 and TRBJ2-2; a weak D match, TRBD2 (5 bases). Germline CDR1 and CDR2: LGHNA and YNFKEQ. This CDR3 comprises 16 residues. The CDR3 loop is CASSQDIDANTGELSF. The CDR3, as DNA: TGTGCCAGCAGCCAAGATATAGACGCGAACACCGGGGAGCTGTCTTTT.

This clonotype appeared many times. The chain recombines TRBV4-3 with TRBJ1-6, with TRBD1 as a possible D gene (6 bases). The V and J ends lost 0 bases and 7 bases respectively, with 10 bases between them. The CDR3 has 15 residues. The germline V gene has CDR1 LGHNA and CDR2 YSLEER. The CDR3 here is CASSQDPGQNSPLHF. The CDR3 DNA sequence: TGCGCCAGCAGCCAAGATCCCGGACAGAATTCACCCCTCCACTTT.

This chain links TRBV15 with TRBJ1-5; D ambiguous. Germline V gives CDR1 LNHNV, CDR2 YYDKDF (reference sequence). CDR3 length: 12 residues. Between the trimmed V and J ends, which lost 0 bases and 7 bases, there was a span of 4 bases. The CDR3 DNA is TGTGCCACCAGCAGAGACACACAGCCCCAGCATTTT. Amino acids: CATSRDTQPQHF. Filled out from reference TRBV15 and TRBJ1-5, the complete variable domain reads DAMVIQNPRYQVTQFGKPVTLSCSQTLNHNVMYWYQQKSSQAPKLLFHYYDKDFNNEADTPDNFQSRRPNTSFCFLDIRSPGLGDTAMYLCATSRDTQPQHFGDGTRLSIL.

This clonotype occurred a few times. The V and J genes are TRBV20-1 and TRBJ1-2; D gene ambiguous. The ends were cut back, 4 bases at V and 4 bases at J, with 13 bases in the middle. Germline-derived CDR1 and CDR2 are DFQATT and SNEGSKA (reference sequence). This CDR3 spans 13 amino acids. The CDR3 DNA reads as TGCAGTGCTAATGCCGAGCCGGCCTATGGCTACACCTTC. This gives the protein CSANAEPAYGYTF.

The chain combines TRBV7-2 with TRBJ1-4; D possibly corresponds to TRBD1 (6 bases). The germline V gene has CDR1 SGHTA and CDR2 FQGNSA. V was pared by 0 bases and J by 5 bases, with 13 bases between. This CDR3 has 16 amino acids. CDR3: CASSLAGGLGNEKLFF. The CDR3 DNA follows: TGTGCCAGCAGCTTAGCCGGGGGGCTGGGCAATGAAAAACTGTTTTTT.

The chain employs TRBV27 and TRBJ2-7; possibly TRBD1 for D (6 bases). Between the trimmed V and J ends, which lost 2 bases and 3 bases, there was a span of 17 bases. The CDR3 has 16 residues. In germline, CDR1 is MNHEY, CDR2 SMNVEV (reference sequence). The CDR3 reads CASSLIRGSDYYEQYF. The CDR3 DNA reads as TGTGCCAGCAGTTTAATTAGGGGGTCCGACTACTACGAGCAGTACTTC.

The sample holds many counts of this clonotype. The chain recombines TRBV7-2 with TRBJ2-1; D is unclear. The germline V and J ends were trimmed by 2 bases and 2 bases, with 7 bases remaining between them. The CDR3 is made up of 14 amino acids. Germline values: CDR1 SGHTA, CDR2 FQGNSA. CDR3 nucleotides: TGTGCCAGCAGCTTACTAAGTCCCTACAATGAGCAGTTCTTC. Its translation is CASSLLSPYNEQFF.

This clonotype has a count of ten or more. The chain is built from TRBV6-5 and TRBJ2-7; D gene uncertain. Trimming removed 6 bases at V and 5 bases at J, with 23 bases between. The CDR3 totals 16 residues. Germline V gene data show CDR1 as MNHEY and CDR2 as SVGAGI. The CDR3 DNA follows: TGTGCCAGCAGGACAAATCGGGCCTCCCTCCTGGACGAGCAGTACTTC. It specifies CASRTNRASLLDEQYF.

The chain combines TRBV6-2 or TRBV6-3 with TRBJ2-1, with TRBD2 matching 8 bases. CDR3 length: 14 amino acids. The trim removed 5 bases at V and 8 bases at J, leaving 8 bases unmatched. Germline V gives CDR1 MNHEY, CDR2 SVGEGT. CDR3 loop: CASSPGTSNDEQFF. For the CDR3, the DNA is TGTGCCAGCAGTCCCGGGACTAGTAACGATGAGCAGTTCTTC.

This clonotype was picked up one time. V usage is TRBV24-1 and J usage is TRBJ2-5, with D possibly being TRBD1 (6 bases). The CDR3 runs 14 residues. Per the germline V gene, CDR1 is KGHDR and CDR2 is SFDVKD. The V end was cut by 0 bases, the J end by 6 bases, with 10 bases between. The CDR3 reads CATSDLGGWKTQYF. Here the CDR3 DNA reads TGTGCCACCAGTGATTTGGGGGGCTGGAAGACCCAGTACTTC.

This clonotype has at least ten counts. This chain links TRBV10-3 with TRBJ2-2, with D unclear. Germline assignment: CDR1 ENHRY and CDR2 SYGVKD. The CDR3 spans 15 residues. The V end lost 2 bases, the J end lost 0 bases, and 7 bases lay between the germline ends. The CDR3 bases are TGTGCCATCAGTGAGATGACAACGAACACCGGGGAGCTGTTTTTT. Amino acids: CAISEMTTNTGELFF.

A few counts support this clonotype. V and J are TRBV5-6 and TRBJ1-2; D not resolved. V lost 4 bases and J 7 bases, leaving 11 bases between the germline ends. The CDR3 consists of 12 residues. In germline, CDR1 is SGHDT, CDR2 YYEEEE. The CDR3 region is CASSPDAGGYTF. The CDR3 bases are TGTGCCAGCAGCCCGGATGCCGGTGGCTACACCTTC.

The chain combines TRBV12-3 or TRBV12-4 with TRBJ1-1; TRBD1 might be the D (5 bases). V was trimmed by 8 bases and J by 1 base, leaving 14 bases between them. This CDR3 is built from 14 residues. The CDR3 is CASFLGLRNTEAFF. The CDR3, as DNA: TGTGCCAGCTTTCTGGGGCTTAGGAACACTGAAGCTTTCTTT.

This clonotype appeared many times. V gene TRBV4-2 combines with J gene TRBJ2-1; 8 bases map to TRBD1. CDR3 length: 16 amino acids. CDR1 and CDR2 from the germline V gene are LGHNA and YNFKEQ. After removal of 4 bases from V and 8 bases from J, the junction contained 13 bases not matched to a gene. In DNA form, the CDR3 reads TGTGCCAGCAGCCCCCGGTCAGGGGGCAATGGGTATGAGCAGTTCTTC. Amino acid sequence: CASSPRSGGNGYEQFF.

This clonotype was recorded a few times. The rearrangement links TRBV4-1 to TRBJ1-1, with TRBD1 as a possible D gene (5 bases). V was trimmed by 4 bases and J by 0 bases, leaving 15 bases between them. Germline lookup yields CDR1 MGHRA and CDR2 YSYEKL. The CDR3 loop spans 16 amino acids. The CDR3 DNA reads as TGCGCCAGCAGCCCTCGGGAGGGGCTCATGAACACTGAAGCTTTCTTT. It translates to CASSPREGLMNTEAFF.

This clonotype was detected ten times or more. The chain uses TRBV5-1 and TRBJ2-7, with 7 nucleotides matching TRBD1. This CDR3 has 14 residues. Per the germline V gene, CDR1 is SGHRS and CDR2 is YFSETQ. J gave up 3 bases and V 0 bases, and 3 bases lay outside the gene matches. The CDR3 nucleotides read TGCGCCAGCAGCTTGGGACAGGGTTACTACGAGCAGTACGTC. Translated, it gives CASSLGQGYYEQYV.

This clonotype was counted a few times. The chain has TRBV5-4 and TRBJ2-1; D remains ambiguous. Trimming removed 3 bases at V and 4 bases at J, with 14 bases between. The germline gives CDR1 SGHNT, CDR2 YYREEE (reference sequence). The CDR3 loop spans 15 amino acids. DNA of the CDR3: TGTGCCAGCAGCTCCGCGGTCGTAAGTTACAATGAGCAGTTCTTC. Translated: CASSSAVVSYNEQFF.

This clonotype was found many times. The rearrangement links TRBV20-1 to TRBJ1-5; D possibly corresponds to TRBD1 (5 bases). The CDR3 sequence is 13 residues long. V was pared by 3 bases and J by 7 bases, with 13 bases between. Germline loops: CDR1 DFQATT, CDR2 SNEGSKA (reference sequence). As DNA, the CDR3 is TGCAGTGCTAGTAGCAGGGTTGGGCAGCCCCAGCATTTT. Residues: CSASSRVGQPQHF.

This clonotype has more than one count but fewer than ten. V usage is TRBV4-1 and J usage is TRBJ2-7; D is undetermined. Trimming took off 4 bases at V and 5 bases at J, with 18 bases between the two ends. Germline CDR1 reads MGHRA; CDR2 reads YSYEKL. CDR3 length: 15 residues. The DNA for the CDR3 is TGCGCCAGCAGCCCAAACTACCCAACCGTCGACGAGCAGTACTTC. Protein: CASSPNYPTVDEQYF.